These 21 T cell receptor beta chains came from one sample sequenced in a study of early T cells in non-severe SARS-CoV-2 infection. From the 5' RACE reads, TCRdb called clonotypes with MiXCR, one entry per CDR3 protein. Of over 95,000 distinct CDR3 sequences detected, roughly 17% appear once; the ten largest clones hold roughly 1.2%. The sample was whole blood. The source is an adult who was a healthcare worker with PCR-confirmed SARS-CoV-2 infection or an uninfected control (not recorded which).

V usage is TRBV7-2 and J usage is TRBJ2-5; D ambiguous. Trimming removed 1 base at V and 5 bases at J, with 5 bases between. This CDR3 has 12 amino acids. The germline gives CDR1 SGHTA, CDR2 FQGNSA. DNA of the CDR3: TGTGCCAGCAGCTTAGGGCGGGAGACCCAGTACTTC. Translation: CASSLGRETQYF.

This clonotype was recorded many times. CDR3 residues: CASSRGALNNEQFF. As DNA, the CDR3 is TGTGCCAGCAGCCGGGGGGCACTTAACAATGAGCAGTTCTTC. The chain combines TRBV5-5 with TRBJ2-1; a weak D match, TRBD2 (7 bases). Germline values: CDR1 SGHKS, CDR2 YYEKEE (reference sequence). This CDR3 has 14 residues. The V end lost 4 bases, the J end lost 5 bases, and 13 bases lay between the germline ends.

The J gene is TRBJ2-3, the V gene TRBV28; possibly TRBD2 for D (5 bases). The CDR3 is made up of 16 amino acids. From germline, CDR1 is MDHEN and CDR2 SYDVKM. Trimming removed 3 bases from V and 0 bases from J, with 13 bases in between. The CDR3 region has the DNA TGTGCCAGCAGTTTCTGGGCCGACTACAGCACAGATACGCAGTATTTT. Encoded protein: CASSFWADYSTDTQYF.

The chain uses TRBV15 and TRBJ2-2; 7 bases are a match to TRBD1. The germline gives CDR1 LNHNV, CDR2 YYDKDF (reference sequence). The CDR3 is made up of 18 amino acids. V gave up 2 bases and J gave up 0 bases; unmatched junction bases: 9. CDR3 amino acids: CATSRPVLGQPNTGELFF. CDR3 nucleotides: TGTGCCACCAGCAGACCCGTTTTGGGACAGCCGAACACCGGGGAGCTGTTTTTT. The variable domain in full, with the rest retrieved from reference TRBV15 and TRBJ2-2, is DAMVIQNPRYQVTQFGKPVTLSCSQTLNHNVMYWYQQKSSQAPKLLFHYYDKDFNNEADTPDNFQSRRPNTSFCFLDIRSPGLGDTAMYLCATSRPVLGQPNTGELFFGEGSRLTVL.

In this sample, this clonotype turned up many times. This chain joins TRBV24-1 and TRBJ2-1, with D maybe TRBD2 (5 bases). The CDR3 runs to 17 residues. V gave up 0 bases and J gave up 6 bases, with 17 bases separating them. Germline CDR1 and CDR2: KGHDR and SFDVKD. CDR3 sequence: CATSDLQVAGQTNEQFF. CDR3 DNA: TGTGCCACCAGTGATTTGCAAGTGGCGGGCCAAACCAATGAGCAGTTCTTC.

This clonotype has more than one count but fewer than ten. The rearrangement uses TRBV6-5 and TRBJ2-1; D is unclear. The CDR3 runs 15 residues. Trimming pared 2 bases from V and 1 base from J, leaving 9 bases between. Germline CDR1 MNHEY, CDR2 SVGAGI. CDR3 loop: CASSYDGLSYNEQFF. The DNA for the CDR3 is TGTGCCAGCAGTTACGACGGGCTGTCCTACAATGAGCAGTTCTTC.

This chain links TRBV7-9 with TRBJ2-7; D unclear. Trimming stripped 2 bases from V and 4 bases from J, with 21 bases between. The CDR3 has 17 residues. Germline CDR1 is SEHNR and CDR2 is FQNEAQ (reference sequence). CDR3 residues: CASSLWPSRPTTYEQYF. CDR3 DNA: TGTGCCAGCAGCTTATGGCCATCCCGTCCCACCACTTACGAGCAGTACTTC.

The chain is built from TRBV29-1 and TRBJ1-5; maybe TRBD1 (6 bases). This CDR3 comprises 15 residues. CDR1 and CDR2 from the germline V gene are SQVTM and ANQGSEA. V was clipped by 4 bases and J by 7 bases, with 20 bases between them. CDR3 sequence (DNA): TGCAGCGTTGTCCCCGTGGGGGGGCTGGAGCAGCCCCAGCATTTT. Translating it yields CSVVPVGGLEQPQHF.

This rearrangement joins TRBV15 to TRBJ1-2; no clear D gene. The V and J ends lost 0 bases and 3 bases respectively, with 20 bases between them. The CDR3 is 18 residues long. Per germline, CDR1 LNHNV and CDR2 YYDKDF (reference sequence). In DNA form, the CDR3 reads TGTGCCACCAGCAGAGATCGTTACTCCACTAAGTTGGACTATGGCTACACCTTC. Translating gives CATSRDRYSTKLDYGYTF.

The chain combines TRBV7-2 with TRBJ1-4; no definite D call. Trimming stripped 0 bases from V and 4 bases from J, with 12 bases between. CDR3 length equals 16 residues. Germline V gene data show CDR1 as SGHTA and CDR2 as FQGNSA. The CDR3 here is CASSLALMGSNEKLFF. In DNA, the CDR3 is TGTGCCAGCAGCTTAGCGCTTATGGGGAGTAATGAAAAACTGTTTTTT.

The V gene is TRBV9, the J gene TRBJ1-2; D is uncertain. Germline V gene sequence: CDR1 SGDLS, CDR2 YYNGEE. V shed 0 bases and J shed 4 bases, with 10 bases lying between them. The CDR3 has 14 residues. CDR3 bases: TGTGCCAGCAGCGTAGACGGTCCCAGCTATGGCTACACCTTC. This encodes CASSVDGPSYGYTF. Supplemented by reference TRBV9 and TRBJ1-2, the full variable domain reads DSGVTQTPKHLITATGQRVTLRCSPRSGDLSVYWYQQSLDQGLQFLIQYYNGEERAKGNILERFSAQQFPDLHSELNLSSLELGDSALYFCASSVDGPSYGYTFGSGTRLTVV.

The table lists this clonotype with a few counts. The genes are TRBV29-1 and TRBJ2-7; no clear D gene. The CDR3 is 11 amino acids. Germline lookup yields CDR1 SQVTM and CDR2 ANQGSEA. With 5 bases removed from V and 2 bases from J, the gap between germline ends came to 7 bases. CDR3 loop: CSVYVTYEQYF. The CDR3 nucleotides read TGCAGCGTTTACGTAACCTACGAGCAGTACTTC.

This clonotype has more than one count but fewer than ten. The rearrangement links TRBV12-3 or TRBV12-4 to TRBJ1-1; D is undetermined. With 3 bases removed from V and 10 bases from J, the gap between germline ends came to 12 bases. The CDR3 sequence is 12 residues long. Here the CDR3 reads CASSFRMHGAFF. In DNA, the CDR3 is TGTGCCAGCAGTTTCCGCATGCACGGAGCTTTCTTT.

The genes are TRBV7-9 and TRBJ2-7; D remains unclear. Looked up from germline, CDR1 is SEHNR and CDR2 is FQNEAQ (reference sequence). This CDR3 comprises 15 residues. V was clipped by 4 bases and J by 1 base, with 14 bases between them. The DNA for the CDR3 is TGTGCCAGCAGCTCCTCGAAGCCGAATTCCTACGAGCAGTACTTC. Its translation: CASSSSKPNSYEQYF.

This clonotype was counted a few times. This chain connects TRBV29-1 to TRBJ2-7; D is unresolved. The germline gives CDR1 SQVTM, CDR2 ANQGSEA. V shed 1 base and J shed 7 bases, with 11 bases lying between them. The CDR3 covers 12 residues. The CDR3, as DNA: TGCAGCGTTGAAGGGGCCCCTGAGGAGCAGTACTTC. This encodes CSVEGAPEEQYF.

This sequence joins TRBV18 and TRBJ2-6, with TRBD2 identical over 7 bases. J gave up 8 bases and V 2 bases, and 6 bases lay outside the gene matches. This CDR3 is built from 15 residues. Germline V gene sequence: CDR1 KGHSH, CDR2 LQKENI. CDR3 DNA: TGTGCCAGCTCACCAAGCGGGGCAAGGACCAACGTCCTGACTTTC. This sequence encodes CASSPSGARTNVLTF. Complete variable domain (other parts from reference TRBV18 and TRBJ2-6): NAGVMQNPRHLVRRRGQEARLRCSPMKGHSHVYWYRQLPEEGLKFMVYLQKENIIDESGMPKERFSAEFPKEGPSILRIQQVVRGDSAAYFCASSPSGARTNVLTFGAGSRLTVL.

This chain connects TRBV5-1 to TRBJ2-3; either TRBD1 or TRBD2 may fit D (5 bases each). V lost 0 bases to trimming and J lost 4 bases, with 9 bases between them. Germline lookup yields CDR1 SGHRS and CDR2 YFSETQ. CDR3 size: 14 residues. The CDR3 DNA follows: TGCGCCAGCAGCTTGGGGGGACCGGCAGATACGCAGTATTTT. Residues: CASSLGGPADTQYF.

The chain carries TRBV5-4 and TRBJ1-6; a possible D gene is TRBD1 (5 bases). Between the trimmed V and J ends, which lost 3 bases and 4 bases, there was a span of 17 bases. The germline gives CDR1 SGHNT, CDR2 YYREEE (reference sequence). The length of the CDR3 is 17 residues. This CDR3 is CASSWNPQGRYNSPLHF. The CDR3 bases are TGTGCCAGCAGCTGGAATCCCCAGGGCCGTTATAATTCACCCCTCCACTTT.

This clonotype was seen repeatedly, ten times or more. This chain uses TRBV28 with TRBJ1-6; tentatively, D is TRBD1 (5 bases). This CDR3 comprises 15 residues. V was pared by 4 bases and J by 10 bases, with 17 bases between. The V gene's germline CDR1 is MDHEN and CDR2 SYDVKM. The CDR3 spells CASSSSGGVRSPLHF. The CDR3 nucleotides are TGTGCCAGCAGTTCTTCCGGGGGAGTGAGGTCACCCCTCCACTTT.

This clonotype was picked up many times. The CDR3 is CASSLLGTLSYEQYF. The CDR3 DNA is TGTGCCAGCAGTTTATTAGGGACCCTCTCCTACGAGCAGTACTTC. The rearrangement uses TRBV27 and TRBJ2-7; perhaps D is TRBD1 or TRBD2 (5 bases each). The CDR3 totals 15 residues. Trimming left V 1 base short and J 0 bases short, with 10 bases between. Germline CDR1 MNHEY, CDR2 SMNVEV (reference sequence).

The sample holds many counts of this clonotype. The V gene is TRBV27, the J gene TRBJ2-7; the match to TRBD2 covers 11 bases. The V and J ends lost 5 bases and 4 bases, in that order; junction bases with no gene match: 4. CDR3 length: 14 amino acids. Germline V gene lookup returns CDR1 MNHEY and CDR2 SMNVEV (reference sequence). CDR3: CASSPSSGRYEQYF. CDR3 DNA: TGTGCCAGCAGTCCTTCTAGCGGGAGGTACGAGCAGTACTTC.